A single sample is the source of the 29 T cell receptor beta chains below, sequenced in a study of T-cell memory formation after mild COVID-19. TCRdb reanalysed the 5' RACE reads using MiXCR and keeps one entry per CDR3 protein. The sample has 470,000 or so distinct CDR3 sequences, 20% to 30% seen once. Material for sequencing was PBMCs or a T cell subset sorted from them (not recorded which). The receptors here all came from an adult woman who had mild COVID-19 (a few samples of this study predate the infection). Cell type and time point are not known.

This clonotype has a handful of counts. The CDR3 here is CASSSPGIAGFDNEQFF. CDR3 coding DNA: TGTGCCAGCAGCTCCCCCGGAATAGCGGGATTCGACAATGAGCAGTTCTTC. The V and J genes are TRBV7-9 and TRBJ2-1; 8 bases match TRBD2. Trimming cost V 4 bases and J 5 bases; bases outside gene matches: 13. From germline, CDR1 is SEHNR and CDR2 FQNEAQ (reference sequence). The CDR3 sequence is 17 residues long.

The chain combines TRBV20-1 with TRBJ1-5; 10 positions match TRBD1. CDR1 and CDR2 from the germline V gene are DFQATT and SNEGSKA (reference sequence). The CDR3 is 16 amino acids. Unmatched junction bases numbered 14, after V lost 5 bases and J lost 7 bases. CDR3 in amino acids: CSALIPFGTGEQPQHF. DNA of the CDR3: TGCAGTGCTTTAATCCCCTTTGGGACAGGGGAACAGCCCCAGCATTTT.

A few counts support this clonotype. The CDR3 reads CSASGGQGRTSSYEQYF. CDR3 sequence (DNA): TGCAGTGCTTCAGGTGGACAGGGCCGAACAAGCTCCTACGAGCAGTACTTC. This chain uses TRBV20-1 with TRBJ2-7, with 8 bases identical to TRBD1. Losses at the gene ends were 5 bases for V and 0 bases for J; bases not matched to a gene: 15. Germline V lookup: CDR1 DFQATT, CDR2 SNEGSKA (reference sequence). The CDR3 totals 17 residues.

V usage is TRBV27 and J usage is TRBJ1-2, with D tentatively TRBD1 (5 bases). Deletions cut 2 bases from V and 3 bases from J, with 19 bases between. Germline V lookup: CDR1 MNHEY, CDR2 SMNVEV (reference sequence). The CDR3 has 17 amino acids. The CDR3 nucleotides are TGTGCCAGCAGTTTAGAGGGGAGGCAAGGGACTGACTATGGCTACACCTTC. Translated: CASSLEGRQGTDYGYTF.

The chain carries TRBV7-8 and TRBJ2-5; D is ambiguous. V lost 1 base and J 5 bases, leaving 23 bases between the germline ends. The CDR3 has 18 amino acids. Germline V CDR1 and CDR2: SGHVS, FQNEAQ. CDR3 coding DNA: TGTGCCAGCAGCTTAGGTTCCGTCCTCTTACGACGCGAGGAGACCCAGTACTTC. This gives the protein CASSLGSVLLRREETQYF.

This chain links TRBV7-2 with TRBJ1-2; D remains unclear. Germline V gives CDR1 SGHTA, CDR2 FQGNSA. CDR3 length: 14 residues. The germline V and J ends were trimmed by 0 bases and 8 bases, with 13 bases remaining between them. This CDR3 reads CASSLADALGGYTF. DNA of the CDR3: TGTGCCAGCAGCTTAGCGGACGCCTTGGGAGGCTACACCTTC.

The V call is TRBV15, the J call TRBJ1-1; no reliable D call. The V end was cut by 0 bases, the J end by 3 bases, with 11 bases between. The CDR3 extends over 15 amino acids. The germline V gene has CDR1 LNHNV and CDR2 YYDKDF (reference sequence). The CDR3 region is CATSRDIGLDTEAFF. CDR3 coding DNA: TGTGCCACCAGCAGAGATATAGGGCTGGACACTGAAGCTTTCTTT.

V is TRBV3-1 and J is TRBJ2-5; tentatively, D is TRBD2 (6 bases). In germline, CDR1 is LGHDT, CDR2 YNNKEL (reference sequence). The length of the CDR3 is 14 residues. The germline V and J ends were trimmed by 5 bases and 1 base, with 11 bases remaining between them. CDR3 sequence: CASSAPGLQETQYF. CDR3 nucleotides: TGTGCCAGCAGCGCACCGGGACTCCAAGAGACCCAGTACTTC.

The chain is built from TRBV24-1 and TRBJ2-1; no definite D call. Germline CDR1 reads KGHDR; CDR2 reads SFDVKD. V was pared by 1 base and J by 8 bases, with 11 bases between. The CDR3 loop spans 14 amino acids. In DNA form, the CDR3 reads TGTGCCACCAGTGATTTCGGACCCCGCCATGAGCAGTTCTTC. It yields the protein CATSDFGPRHEQFF.

This clonotype occurred a few times. V is TRBV5-1 and J is TRBJ2-3, with a tentative D call TRBD2 (6 bases). The V and J ends lost 5 bases and 4 bases respectively, with 14 bases between them. Germline CDR1 SGHRS, CDR2 YFSETQ. The CDR3 is made up of 14 amino acids. CDR3 DNA sequence: TGCGCCAGCAGGGCGGGCGGGGAGGCAGATACGCAGTATTTT. Its translation is CASRAGGEADTQYF. The variable domain in full, completed from reference TRBV5-1 and TRBJ2-3, reads KAGVTQTPRYLIKTRGQQVTLSCSPISGHRSVSWYQQTPGQGLQFLFEYFSETQRNKGNFPGRFSGRQFSNSRSEMNVSTLELGDSALYLCASRAGGEADTQYFGPGTRLTVL.

V and J are TRBV7-9 and TRBJ2-1; D not certain. V was cut by 4 bases and J by 4 bases, with 11 bases left in between. The V gene's germline CDR1 is SEHNR and CDR2 FQNEAQ (reference sequence). This CDR3 has 14 amino acids. The CDR3 DNA sequence: TGTGCCAGCAGCTCCTCGACTTCTTACAATGAGCAGTTCTTC. It encodes CASSSSTSYNEQFF.

This clonotype was seen only a few times. The chain joins TRBV12-3 or TRBV12-4 to TRBJ2-3; 14 bases align to TRBD2. The CDR3 extends over 19 amino acids. V shed 5 bases, J shed 2 bases, and the junction held 12 bases outside the gene matches. The CDR3 reads CASSSRLAGGPIYTDTQYF. The CDR3 region has the DNA TGTGCCAGCAGTAGCCGACTAGCGGGAGGGCCCATTTACACAGATACGCAGTATTTT.

The chain links TRBV7-6 to TRBJ1-1; D ambiguous. Germline-derived CDR1 and CDR2 are SGHVS and FNYEAQ. V lost 5 bases to trimming and J lost 11 bases, with 12 bases between them. The CDR3 is made up of 11 amino acids. The CDR3 is CASSPGRVAFF. The DNA for the CDR3 is TGTGCCAGCAGCCCTGGCCGCGTGGCTTTCTTT.

The J gene is TRBJ2-3, the V gene TRBV5-5; perhaps TRBD2 as D (5 bases). The CDR3 runs to 16 residues. V shed 0 bases and J shed 1 base, with 12 bases lying between them. Germline values: CDR1 SGHKS, CDR2 YYEKEE (reference sequence). Here the CDR3 DNA reads TGTGCCAGCAGCTTGGTTCCTCCGGAGGGCACAGATACGCAGTATTTT. Encoded protein: CASSLVPPEGTDTQYF.

This clonotype has only a few counts. This rearrangement joins TRBV7-9 to TRBJ2-1; D is undetermined. The V and J ends lost 2 bases and 8 bases respectively, with 10 bases between them. Germline assignment: CDR1 SEHNR and CDR2 FQNEAQ (reference sequence). The CDR3 contains 13 residues. This chain's CDR3 is CASSLQSRDEQFF. CDR3 DNA: TGTGCCAGCAGCTTACAATCTCGGGATGAGCAGTTCTTC.

The chain links TRBV7-6 to TRBJ2-7; 8 bases fit TRBD1. The germline gives CDR1 SGHVS, CDR2 FNYEAQ. The junction had 4 bases not matched to a gene; V was cut back by 4 bases and J by 5 bases. This CDR3 spans 13 amino acids. Here the CDR3 DNA reads TGTGCCAGCAGCTACTGGACAGGGAACGAGCAGTACTTC. Encoded protein: CASSYWTGNEQYF.

This clonotype was counted only a few times. V is TRBV7-2 and J is TRBJ2-5; D is perhaps TRBD1 or TRBD2 (5 bases each). This CDR3 spans 16 amino acids. Germline-derived CDR1 and CDR2 are SGHTA and FQGNSA. V gave up 5 bases and J gave up 5 bases, with 21 bases separating them. CDR3 nucleotides: TGTGCCAGCAGCCCCCGCCGGGGACCGAATCTGGAGACCCAGTACTTC. This translates into CASSPRRGPNLETQYF.

This clonotype was counted only a few times. The chain couples TRBV10-3 to TRBJ1-5; a possible D gene is TRBD1 (5 bases). The germline V gene encodes CDR1 ENHRY and CDR2 SYGVKD. V was trimmed by 3 bases and J by 3 bases, leaving 6 bases between them. This CDR3 region has 13 residues. Here the CDR3 reads CAISEQVNQPQHF. CDR3 nucleotides: TGTGCCATCAGTGAACAGGTCAATCAGCCCCAGCATTTT.

This clonotype was detected only a few times. The rearrangement uses TRBV9 and TRBJ2-1; D is possibly TRBD1 (5 bases). Trimming left V 4 bases short and J 5 bases short, with 16 bases between. This CDR3 has 15 amino acids. In germline, CDR1 is SGDLS, CDR2 YYNGEE. Written as DNA, the CDR3 is TGTGCCAGCAGCCCGACAGTCTCCTTAAACAATGAGCAGTTCTTC. Its protein is CASSPTVSLNNEQFF.

This clonotype was counted only a few times. The chain carries TRBV18 and TRBJ2-5; D ambiguous. Trimming took 3 bases from V and 3 from J, leaving 8 bases between them. This CDR3 spans 13 amino acids. CDR1 and CDR2 (germline): KGHSH, LQKENI. The DNA for the CDR3 is TGTGCCAGCTCACCGAACAGTGAAGAGACCCAGTACTTC. Its protein product is CASSPNSEETQYF.

This chain joins TRBV7-9 and TRBJ2-1; 14 bases align to TRBD2. This CDR3 region has 20 residues. Germline CDR1 and CDR2: SEHNR and FQNEAQ (reference sequence). V lost 5 bases and J lost 6; bases outside the gene matches: 18. The CDR3 spells CASSRRTSGGSPLAGNEQFF. The CDR3 region has the DNA TGTGCCAGCAGCCGCCGGACTAGCGGGGGGTCCCCCTTAGCTGGCAATGAGCAGTTCTTC.

As DNA, the CDR3 is TGTGCCAGCAGCGGGGACTGGGGGAATCAGCCCCAGCATTTT. Its protein product is CASSGDWGNQPQHF. The chain recombines TRBV7-2 with TRBJ1-5, with D possibly TRBD1 on 5 matching bases. From germline, CDR1 is SGHTA and CDR2 FQGNSA. The V gene lost 5 bases and the J gene lost 4 bases, with 12 bases spanning the gap. This CDR3 comprises 14 residues.

The chain is built from TRBV5-1 and TRBJ2-7; 12 nucleotides line up with TRBD2. The CDR3 runs 18 residues. V was clipped by 5 bases and J by 0 bases; unmatched bases: 12. The germline V gene encodes CDR1 SGHRS and CDR2 YFSETQ. The CDR3 DNA sequence: TGCGCCAGCAGACGACAGGGACTAGCGGGTGCCCTCTCCTACGAGCAGTACTTC. Protein: CASRRQGLAGALSYEQYF. The variable domain in full, with the rest retrieved from reference TRBV5-1 and TRBJ2-7, is KAGVTQTPRYLIKTRGQQVTLSCSPISGHRSVSWYQQTPGQGLQFLFEYFSETQRNKGNFPGRFSGRQFSNSRSEMNVSTLELGDSALYLCASRRQGLAGALSYEQYFGPGTRLTVT.

The V and J genes are TRBV14 and TRBJ2-3, with TRBD1 as a possible D gene (6 bases). V was clipped by 4 bases and J by 8 bases, with 16 bases between them. Germline V gene lookup returns CDR1 SGHDN and CDR2 FVKESK. The CDR3 covers 14 residues. The CDR3 region has the DNA TGTGCCAGCAGCCTTGCACCACAGGGTGGTACGCAGTATTTT. Its translation: CASSLAPQGGTQYF.

The genes are TRBV29-1 and TRBJ2-7; weak D call: TRBD1 (5 bases). Germline assignment: CDR1 SQVTM and CDR2 ANQGSEA. The CDR3 has 13 amino acids. V gave up 3 bases and J gave up 2 bases, with 11 bases separating them. CDR3 loop: CSVEGRVPYEQYF. CDR3 in DNA: TGCAGCGTTGAGGGCAGGGTCCCCTACGAGCAGTACTTC.

The genes are TRBV24-1 and TRBJ2-1; 8 bases agree with TRBD2. Germline lookup yields CDR1 KGHDR and CDR2 SFDVKD. V lost 0 bases, J lost 5 bases, and 8 bases stayed unmatched. The CDR3 is 17 amino acids. Written as DNA, the CDR3 is TGTGCCACCAGTGATTTGTACGGGAGGGCCGGAGACAATGAGCAGTTCTTC. It codes for CATSDLYGRAGDNEQFF.

This clonotype was seen ten or more times. The chain carries TRBV7-8 and TRBJ2-1; TRBD2 is a possible D gene (5 bases). The germline V and J ends were trimmed by 1 base and 6 bases, with 19 bases remaining between them. Germline values: CDR1 SGHVS, CDR2 FQNEAQ. The CDR3 length is 17 residues. This CDR3 reads CASSLGWRLSVGNEQFF. In DNA, the CDR3 is TGTGCCAGCAGCTTAGGGTGGCGTCTTAGCGTGGGCAATGAGCAGTTCTTC.

The rearrangement uses TRBV6-5 and TRBJ2-5; weak D call: TRBD1 (6 bases). The CDR3 spans 16 residues. The V end was cut by 0 bases, the J end by 2 bases, with 13 bases between. The germline V gene has CDR1 MNHEY and CDR2 SVGAGI. The CDR3: CASSYSNTGFQETQYF. The CDR3 coding sequence is TGTGCCAGCAGTTACTCGAACACAGGGTTTCAAGAGACCCAGTACTTC.

The V and J genes are TRBV15 and TRBJ2-2, with D perhaps matching TRBD1 or TRBD2 (5 bases each). The CDR3 loop spans 15 amino acids. Deletions cut 3 bases from V and 5 bases from J, with 13 bases between. From germline, CDR1 is LNHNV and CDR2 YYDKDF (reference sequence). The DNA for the CDR3 is TGTGCCACCAGCAGCGACCGGGGCATAACCGGGGAGCTGTTTTTT. It encodes CATSSDRGITGELFF.